This passage covers 24 T cell receptor beta chains from one sample sequenced in a study of shared clonotypes between healthy human individuals (dated by TCRdb to the early 2020s). Preparation of the library involved the immunoSEQ multiplex PCR assay. As stored in TCRdb, this immuneACCESS dataset retains in-frame rearrangements with V and J assigned. A fraction of the clones does not appear; measured against another copy, unresolved V genes explain less than half of the discrepancy, and the remainder lacks a known reason. This sample holds 2.5 million or so clones; more than 80% were observed only once. Under 0.15% of the sample rests with the top ten. The specimen sequenced was naive CD4+ T cells sorted from blood. Reading the label with the study, this specimen's cell subset or site is: CD45RA+ positively selected. These receptors came from a man aged 18 to 35 in good health.

The V and J genes are TRBV7-2 and TRBJ2-4; TRBD1 or TRBD2 may be the D gene (5 bases each). The CDR3 totals 15 residues. V shed 6 bases and J shed 4 bases, with 16 bases lying between them. Germline V CDR1 and CDR2: SGHTA, FQGNSA. In DNA, the CDR3 is TGTGCCAGCAGATCCCCGGGACGAACGAAAAACATTCAGTACTTC. This translates into CASRSPGRTKNIQYF.

The V and J genes are TRBV6-6 and TRBJ1-1; D is uncertain. The CDR3 is made up of 14 amino acids. In germline, CDR1 is MNHNY, CDR2 SVGAGI (reference sequence). The V end was cut by 2 bases, the J end by 5 bases, with 12 bases between. The CDR3 DNA reads TGTGCCAGCAGTTACGGCGGCATGTCGACTGAAGCTTTCTTT. Amino acid sequence: CASSYGGMSTEAFF.

This clone has a single count. The gene calls are TRBV6-6 and TRBJ1-1; D unresolved. The CDR3 totals 10 residues. CDR1 MNHNY and CDR2 SVGAGI come from the germline V gene (reference sequence). V was shortened by 9 bases and J by 6 bases, with 8 bases between the two germline ends. The CDR3 loop reads CASKRAEAFF. CDR3 bases: TGTGCCAGTAAGCGGGCTGAAGCTTTCTTT.

The J gene is TRBJ1-6, the V gene TRBV7-2, with D hard to call. CDR3 length: 16 residues. The V and J ends lost 1 base and 10 bases respectively, with 17 bases between them. Germline CDR1 SGHTA, CDR2 FQGNSA. Here the CDR3 reads CASSLGVEEGRSPLHF. The CDR3 DNA reads as TGTGCCAGCAGCTTAGGGGTGGAGGAGGGTAGATCACCCCTCCACTTT.

This clone was picked up one time. The chain recombines TRBV6-1 with TRBJ2-1; 13 bases fit TRBD2. V dropped 6 bases and J dropped 7; count of bases not matched to a gene: 6. The CDR3 has 15 amino acids. The V gene's germline CDR1 is MNHNS and CDR2 SASEGT. The CDR3 sequence: CASSRGTSGNNEQFF. In DNA form, the CDR3 reads TGTGCCAGCAGCCGCGGGACTAGCGGGAATAATGAGCAGTTCTTC.

This clone appeared a single time. The gene calls are TRBV5-1 and TRBJ2-7; D call uncertain. This CDR3 is 14 amino acids long. The germline CDR1 and CDR2 sequences are SGHRS and YFSETQ. V lost 2 bases to trimming and J lost 0 bases, with 9 bases between them. The CDR3 region has the DNA TGCGCCAGCAGCTTTCCGGGTAGCTCCTACGAGCAGTACTTC. It encodes CASSFPGSSYEQYF.

The CDR3 spells CASSYSSRTGVSPLHF. For the CDR3, the DNA is TGTGCCAGCAGTTACTCGAGTAGAACAGGGGTTTCACCCCTCCACTTT. This chain connects TRBV6-5 to TRBJ1-6; 7 positions match TRBD1. The CDR3 consists of 16 residues. Trimming at V came to 0 bases and at J to 9 bases, leaving 8 bases not matched to a gene. Germline-derived CDR1 and CDR2 are MNHEY and SVGAGI.

The chain has TRBV5-1 and TRBJ1-2; TRBD1 agrees at 8 bases. The CDR3 is made up of 13 amino acids. V was pared by 4 bases and J by 6 bases, with 5 bases of the junction left unmatched. The germline V gene has CDR1 SGHRS and CDR2 YFSETQ. CDR3 amino acids: CASSQTGDNGYTF. The CDR3 DNA is TGCGCCAGCAGCCAGACAGGGGACAATGGCTACACCTTC.

For this clone: At one end the junction does not follow the germline gene, possibly because of a read error. J is TRBJ1-1 and V is TRBV5-1, with 8 bases lining up with TRBD1. This CDR3 has 14 residues. The germline V gene has CDR1 SGHRS and CDR2 YFSETQ. The CDR3 reads CASTLGRGRTEAFF. In DNA, the CDR3 is TGCGCCAGCACCTTGGGCAGGGGGCGGACTGAAGCTTTCTTT.

The V and J genes are TRBV15 and TRBJ2-1; TRBD2 might be the D (6 bases). Germline loops: CDR1 LNHNV, CDR2 YYDKDF (reference sequence). Trimming shortened V by 0 bases and J by 14 bases, and 14 bases separated the two germline ends. This CDR3 is built from 13 residues. CDR3 in amino acids: CATSRDLGGVEFF. The CDR3, as DNA: TGTGCCACCAGCAGAGACCTGGGGGGAGTGGAGTTCTTC. The full variable domain, rest sourced from reference TRBV15 and TRBJ2-1, is DAMVIQNPRYQVTQFGKPVTLSCSQTLNHNVMYWYQQKSSQAPKLLFHYYDKDFNNEADTPDNFQSRRPNTSFCFLDIRSPGLGDTAMYLCATSRDLGGVEFFGPGTRLTVL.

The chain couples TRBV19 to TRBJ1-1; 7 nucleotides match TRBD1. The V and J ends lost 6 bases and 2 bases, in that order; junction bases with no gene match: 9. The germline V gene encodes CDR1 LNHDA and CDR2 SQIVND (reference sequence). The CDR3 has 15 amino acids. CDR3 in DNA: TGTGCCAGTAGCAGGGGGGAGGTACTAAACACTGAAGCTTTCTTT. Protein sequence: CASSRGEVLNTEAFF.

The rearrangement joins TRBV30 to TRBJ1-2, with D perhaps matching TRBD1 (5 bases). Trimming stripped 3 bases from V and 2 bases from J, with 7 bases between. CDR1 and CDR2 from the germline V gene are GTSNPN and SVGIG (reference sequence). The CDR3 consists of 12 residues. CDR3 in amino acids: CAWRRDNYGYTF. In DNA, the CDR3 is TGTGCCTGGAGGAGGGACAACTATGGCTACACCTTC.

The V gene is TRBV5-4, the J gene TRBJ2-7, with 7 bases matching TRBD2. The CDR3 runs 15 residues. V shed 5 bases and J 2 bases; nucleotides not matched to a gene: 10. In germline, CDR1 is SGHNT, CDR2 YYREEE (reference sequence). The CDR3 here is CASSKESGAAYEQYF. The CDR3 DNA is TGTGCCAGCAGTAAAGAAAGCGGGGCCGCCTACGAGCAGTACTTC.

The chain couples TRBV6-1 to TRBJ2-6, with TRBD1 matching over 7 bases. This CDR3 contains 18 residues. V dropped 3 bases and J dropped 2; count of bases not matched to a gene: 10. Germline V gene data show CDR1 as MNHNS and CDR2 as SASEGT. Written as DNA, the CDR3 is TGTGCCAGCAGTGAGAGGGGGCGGACGACGACTGGGGCCAACGTCCTGACTTTC. Its protein is CASSERGRTTTGANVLTF.

This chain connects TRBV30 to TRBJ1-6; weak D call: TRBD1 (6 bases). The CDR3 loop spans 18 amino acids. CDR1 is GTSNPN and CDR2 is SVGIG in the germline V gene (reference sequence). The V end lost 2 bases, the J end lost 7 bases, and 24 bases lay between the germline ends. The DNA of the CDR3 is TGTGCCTGGAGTCCCCCCCGAGAAGCGGGGGGCCACAATTCACCCCTCCACTTT. Translated: CAWSPPREAGGHNSPLHF. Together with reference TRBV30 and TRBJ1-6, the CDR3 gives the full variable domain: SQTIHQWPATLVQPVGSPLSLECTVEGTSNPNLYWYRQAAGRGLQLLFYSVGIGQISSEVPQNLSASRPQDRQFILSSKKLLLSDSGFYLCAWSPPREAGGHNSPLHFGNGTRLTVT.

This clone is a singleton in its sample. The chain couples TRBV7-9 to TRBJ2-3, with D maybe TRBD2 (5 bases). The CDR3 has 12 amino acids. Germline V lookup: CDR1 SEHNR, CDR2 FQNEAQ (reference sequence). V was clipped by 5 bases and J by 8 bases, with 11 bases between them. CDR3 amino acids: CASSVVGGTQYF. DNA for the CDR3: TGTGCCAGCAGCGTGGTAGGAGGTACGCAGTATTTT.

Details on this clone: Other DNA sequences within the sample encode an identical CDR3. This chain links TRBV7-8 with TRBJ1-2; TRBD1 agrees at 7 bases. This CDR3 region has 13 residues. Germline CDR1 and CDR2: SGHVS and FQNEAQ. The V segment lost 3 bases and the J segment 2 bases; nucleotides outside the gene matches: 0. The CDR3 protein is CASSLGQNYGYTF. Written as DNA, the CDR3 is TGTGCCAGCAGCTTGGGACAGAACTATGGCTACACCTTC.

Notes on this clone: Additional DNA sequences in this sample encode the identical CDR3. The V and J genes are TRBV18 and TRBJ1-1; tentative D call: TRBD1 (6 bases). Germline assignment: CDR1 KGHSH and CDR2 LQKENI. Trimming removed 1 base from V and 5 bases from J, with 11 bases in between. CDR3 size: 14 residues. This CDR3 reads CASSPQGEGTEAFF. CDR3 coding DNA: TGTGCCAGCTCACCACAGGGGGAAGGGACTGAAGCTTTCTTT.

The chain recombines TRBV7-9 with TRBJ2-4, with D possibly being TRBD1 or TRBD2 (5 bases each). This CDR3 is built from 18 residues. Trimming took 5 bases from V and 6 from J, leaving 26 bases between them. The germline gives CDR1 SEHNR, CDR2 FQNEAQ (reference sequence). The CDR3 is CASSALIGMGDDRNIQYF. The CDR3 DNA reads TGTGCCAGCAGCGCCTTAATAGGGATGGGGGACGATAGAAACATTCAGTACTTC.

The J gene is TRBJ1-6, the V gene TRBV9; no reliable D call. The CDR3 sequence is 14 residues long. Germline V lookup: CDR1 SGDLS, CDR2 YYNGEE. V lost 2 bases and J 3 bases, leaving 6 bases between the germline ends. This chain's CDR3 is CASSVGDYNSPLHF. CDR3 DNA sequence: TGTGCCAGCAGCGTCGGGGACTATAATTCACCCCTCCACTTT.

The V call is TRBV7-2, the J call TRBJ1-4; 11 bases are a match to TRBD1. The germline gives CDR1 SGHTA, CDR2 FQGNSA. The CDR3 has 16 residues. The V gene end was trimmed by 0 bases and the J gene end by 8 bases; junction bases not matched to a gene: 5. The CDR3 DNA is TGTGCCAGCAGCTTAGCTACCGGGACAGGGGGAGAAAAACTGTTTTTT. It translates to CASSLATGTGGEKLFF.

The chain employs TRBV5-1 and TRBJ2-5, with 10 bases that match TRBD2. Trimming at V came to 4 bases and at J to 6 bases, leaving 9 bases not matched to a gene. Germline assignment: CDR1 SGHRS and CDR2 YFSETQ. This CDR3 contains 15 residues. The CDR3 nucleotides are TGCGCCAGCAGCGCGGGACTAGCGACGCTCCAGACCCAGTACTTC. Protein: CASSAGLATLQTQYF.

A word on this clone: The same CDR3 also results from other DNA sequences found in this sample. This chain connects TRBV5-1 to TRBJ1-2, with 9 bases fitting TRBD1. CDR3 length equals 14 residues. Germline assignment: CDR1 SGHRS and CDR2 YFSETQ. V was pared by 4 bases and J by 5 bases, with 6 bases of the junction left unmatched. CDR3 nucleotides: TGCGCCAGCAGCCCGGGACAGGGCTCATATGGCTACACCTTC. It specifies CASSPGQGSYGYTF.

The chain combines TRBV6-5 with TRBJ1-2; D is possibly TRBD1 (6 bases). CDR1 is MNHEY, CDR2 SVGAGI, per germline. Trimming pared 1 base from V and 7 bases from J, leaving 13 bases between. The CDR3 covers 14 residues. The CDR3 is CASSYLDEGGGYTF. The CDR3 nucleotides read TGTGCCAGCAGTTACTTAGATGAAGGGGGTGGCTACACCTTC.